This T cell receptor (beta chain) originates from a study of OX40 agonist ivuxolimab in advanced cancers. Per germline, CDR1 SEHNR and CDR2 FQNEAQ (reference sequence). V lost 4 bases and J lost 3; bases outside the gene matches: 4. The CDR3 runs 14 residues. Sequencing used immunoSEQ multiplex PCR; TCRdb keeps in-frame clones, though not all of them. Of tens of thousands of clones in the sample, 85% were seen once. This clone was picked up a small number of times. V usage is TRBV7-9 and J usage is TRBJ1-2; 8 bases match TRBD1. This clonotype was obtained from an adult with an advanced solid tumor such as melanoma, head and neck, liver or kidney cancer. This specimen was CD4+ or CD8+ T cells sorted from blood, taken in a trial of the OX40 agonist ivuxolimab. CDR3 loop: CASSSDRDYYGYTF. CDR3 sequence (DNA): TGTGCCAGCAGCTCGGACAGGGACTACTATGGCTACACCTTC.